This T cell receptor (beta chain) was identified in a study of preoperative IRX-2 immunotherapy in early breast cancer. The V gene lost 2 bases and the J gene lost 2 bases, with 12 bases spanning the gap. Germline CDR1 reads SGHTA; CDR2 reads FQGNSA. The length of the CDR3 is 15 residues. Treatment meaning: preoperative locoregional IRX-2 cytokine immunotherapy. Sequenced by immunoSEQ multiplex PCR; TCRdb stores in-frame clones only, minus some. The sample shows about 43,000 clones, about 95% of them seen only once. Sequences were derived from tumor tissue, sampled after IRX-2 immunotherapy. The origin of this receptor is a human donor with breast cancer. The genes are TRBV7-2 and TRBJ2-5; unclear D gene. CDR3 DNA sequence: TGTGCCAGCAGCTTATCCGTCTTTCCGCAAGAGACCCAGTACTTC. It translates to CASSLSVFPQETQYF.